A selection of T cell receptor beta chains follows, all from one sample in a study of Graves' ophthalmopathy and Graves' hyperthyroidism. TCRdb ran MiXCR on the multiplex PCR reads and lists one entry per CDR3 protein. The sample yields around 1,000,000 distinct CDR3 sequences, about 40% seen once. The sample taken for sequencing was peripheral blood or thyroid tissue (not recorded which). These receptors originate from an adult man with Graves' hyperthyroidism. The CDR3 runs from the conserved cysteine through the conserved F or W. The D gene is left open where the match is weak. Size tells how often a clone was seen (once, few, many) or the class of an expanded clone, and some rows leave it out.

DNA | CDR3 | size | J | D | length | V
TGTGCCAGCATTGAAAACGTCTTCTATGGCTACACCTTC | CASIENVFYGYTF | many | TRBJ1-2 | - | 13 | TRBV2
TGTGCCAGCAGTTACTCGCTACAGCACAATCAGCCCCAGCATTTT | CASSYSLQHNQPQHF | few | TRBJ1-5 | - | 15 | TRBV12-3/TRBV12-4
TGTGCCAGCAGGCCCAGGGATAGCCAGCCCCAGCATTTT | CASRPRDSQPQHF | few | TRBJ1-5 | - | 13 | TRBV6-6
TGTGCCAGTAGTATGGGGAGCTCCGGGGAAAAACTGTTTTTT | CASSMGSSGEKLFF | few | TRBJ1-4 | - | 14 | TRBV19
TGTGCCAGCAGCTTGCCGACAGGGGACACTGAAGCTTTCTTT | CASSLPTGDTEAFF | many | TRBJ1-1 | TRBD1 | 14 | TRBV5-6
TGTGCTAGCAGCCGTGACAGTATAGAGACCCAGTACTTC | CASSRDSIETQYF | few | TRBJ2-5 | - | 13 | TRBV7-7
TGCAGTGCTAGAGATTGGGGCGGGCGTAACGAGCAGTACTTC | CSARDWGGRNEQYF | - | TRBJ2-7 | - | 14 | TRBV20-1
TGCGCCAGCAGCCAAGAGTTAGCGGGAGGTCCCTACGAGCAGTACTTC | CASSQELAGGPYEQYF | - | TRBJ2-7 | TRBD2 | 16 | TRBV4-3
TGTGCCAGCAGCTACTTGGTGGGACATAACACTGAAGCTTTCTTT | CASSYLVGHNTEAFF | few | TRBJ1-1 | - | 15 | TRBV6-2/TRBV6-3
TGTGCTCTCACGAGACGAACCGGGGAGCTGTTTTTT | CALTRRTGELFF | many | TRBJ2-2 | - | 12 | TRBV11-2